Shown below are 23 T cell receptor beta chains from a single sample sequenced in a study of Tregs in tolerant kidney transplant recipients. The method was immunoSEQ multiplex PCR; TCRdb's version includes in-frame clones alone and lacks a portion of them. The profile shows 75,000 to 80,000 clones, approximately 90% of them singletons. The sample here was Tregs from blood, taken before the transplant. These receptors all come from a human donor who received a combined kidney and bone marrow transplant.

V is TRBV18 and J is TRBJ1-6; D is uncertain. Trimming removed 4 bases from V and 0 bases from J, with 10 bases in between. Germline V lookup: CDR1 KGHSH, CDR2 LQKENI. The CDR3 spans 16 residues. CDR3 residues: CASSQAESSYNSPLHF. DNA of the CDR3: TGTGCCAGCTCACAGGCAGAGAGCTCCTATAATTCACCCCTCCACTTT. Full variable domain (remainder filled in from reference TRBV18 and TRBJ1-6): NAGVMQNPRHLVRRRGQEARLRCSPMKGHSHVYWYRQLPEEGLKFMVYLQKENIIDESGMPKERFSAEFPKEGPSILRIQQVVRGDSAAYFCASSQAESSYNSPLHFGNGTRLTVT.

The chain is built from TRBV11-3 and TRBJ2-1, with 9 bases matching TRBD1. The CDR3 is 16 amino acids. Germline lookup yields CDR1 SGHNT and CDR2 YENEEA. With 5 bases clipped from V and 6 bases from J, the junction kept 11 bases outside the gene matches. The CDR3 DNA reads TGTGCCAGCAGCGCCACAGGGGGACAGGGTTTCAATGAGCAGTTCTTC. Translated, it gives CASSATGGQGFNEQFF.

The V call is TRBV28, the J call TRBJ2-3; the D is unclear. This CDR3 contains 13 residues. V was trimmed by 7 bases and J by 5 bases, leaving 13 bases between them. Germline V gene data show CDR1 as MDHEN and CDR2 as SYDVKM. CDR3 bases: TGTGCCAGCAACCAGAACGGCGGAGATACGCAGTATTTT. Residues: CASNQNGGDTQYF.

The chain joins TRBV5-4 to TRBJ1-1, with 9 bases lining up with TRBD1. CDR1 is SGHNT and CDR2 is YYREEE in the germline V gene (reference sequence). J lost 4 bases, V lost 3 bases, and 7 bases had no gene match. The CDR3 runs 15 residues. For the CDR3, the DNA is TGTGCCAGCAGCTCAACAGGGGGCGCATCCACTGAAGCTTTCTTT. Residues: CASSSTGGASTEAFF.

The chain uses TRBV10-3 and TRBJ1-1; D call uncertain. Between the trimmed V and J ends, which lost 10 bases and 1 base, there was a span of 16 bases. Germline assignment: CDR1 ENHRY and CDR2 SYGVKD. The CDR3 has 14 residues. The CDR3 sequence is CATTAGLSNTEAFF. CDR3 in DNA: TGTGCCACCACAGCCGGGCTGTCGAACACTGAAGCTTTCTTT.

This chain uses TRBV7-3 with TRBJ1-2; maybe TRBD1 (5 bases). V gave up 5 bases and J gave up 5 bases, with 18 bases separating them. The CDR3 runs 15 residues. Per the germline V gene, CDR1 is SGHTA and CDR2 is FQGTGA. The CDR3 loop is CASSLDETTDYGYTF. CDR3 coding DNA: TGTGCCAGCAGCCTCGACGAGACGACAGATTATGGCTACACCTTC.

The CDR3 region is CASSLRGTSGTYEQYF. CDR3 coding DNA: TGTGCCAGCAGCTTAAGGGGGACTAGCGGGACCTACGAGCAGTACTTC. The chain uses TRBV7-3 and TRBJ2-7; 13 bases map to TRBD2. The CDR3 totals 16 residues. Germline CDR1 and CDR2: SGHTA and FQGTGA. The ends lost 1 base at V and 2 bases at J; junction bases unmatched: 2.

The J gene is TRBJ1-4, the V gene TRBV28; the D gene is possibly TRBD1 (5 bases). V was clipped by 6 bases and J by 5 bases, with 13 bases between them. The germline V gene has CDR1 MDHEN and CDR2 SYDVKM. The CDR3 is 14 amino acids. The CDR3 sequence: CASSQRQLNEKLFF. The CDR3 DNA sequence: TGTGCCAGCAGCCAAAGACAGTTAAATGAAAAACTGTTTTTT.

V gene TRBV28 combines with J gene TRBJ1-1, with 7 bases that match TRBD1. The CDR3 runs 15 residues. After removal of 5 bases from V and 1 base from J, the junction contained 7 bases not matched to a gene. The germline gives CDR1 MDHEN, CDR2 SYDVKM. CDR3 amino acids: CASSRQGIKNTEAFF. The CDR3 nucleotides are TGTGCCAGCAGTCGACAGGGAATAAAGAACACTGAAGCTTTCTTT.

This rearrangement joins TRBV28 to TRBJ2-1, with TRBD2 identical over 14 bases. The V segment lost 3 bases and the J segment 7 bases; nucleotides outside the gene matches: 5. Germline V CDR1 and CDR2: MDHEN, SYDVKM. The CDR3 runs to 16 residues. The CDR3 sequence is CASSFSTSGRANEQFF. The CDR3 DNA reads as TGTGCCAGCAGTTTCTCGACTAGCGGGAGGGCAAATGAGCAGTTCTTC.

The chain is built from TRBV10-3 and TRBJ2-1; 13 bases fit TRBD2. Per the germline V gene, CDR1 is ENHRY and CDR2 is SYGVKD. The CDR3 is 17 residues long. V dropped 3 bases and J dropped 9; count of bases not matched to a gene: 11. The CDR3 bases are TGTGCCATCAGTGAAATAATAACTAGCGGGAGGGGTGGTGAGCAGTTCTTC. This translates into CAISEIITSGRGGEQFF.

The chain couples TRBV4-2 to TRBJ2-5; 10 bases align to TRBD2. The J call may be mistaken, given a closer DNA end match to TRBJ2-7. Looked up from germline, CDR1 is LGHNA and CDR2 is YNFKEQ. The CDR3 loop spans 17 amino acids. The CDR3 region has the DNA TGTGCCAGCAGCCAAGGGACGATTAGCGGGAGGTTGTACGAGCAGTACTTC. Encoded protein: CASSQGTISGRLYEQYF.

The rearrangement links TRBV2 to TRBJ1-4, with 9 nucleotides matching TRBD1. V lost 7 bases, J lost 5 bases, and 5 bases stayed unmatched. Germline V gene lookup returns CDR1 SNHLY and CDR2 FYNNEI. This CDR3 has 14 residues. The CDR3 protein is CASKSGQGNEKLFF. CDR3 bases: TGTGCCAGCAAGAGCGGACAGGGGAATGAAAAACTGTTTTTT. Together with reference TRBV2 and TRBJ1-4, the CDR3 gives the full variable domain: EPEVTQTPSHQVTQMGQEVILRCVPISNHLYFYWYRQILGQKVEFLVSFYNNEISEKSEIFDDQFSVERPDGSNFTLKIRSTKLEDSAMYFCASKSGQGNEKLFFGSGTQLSVL.

The rearrangement joins TRBV19 to TRBJ1-4; 9 nucleotides align to TRBD1. CDR3 size: 14 residues. V gave up 8 bases and J gave up 8 bases; unmatched junction bases: 9. Germline CDR1 reads LNHDA; CDR2 reads SQIVND (reference sequence). This CDR3 reads CASGPGTGREKLFF. The DNA of the CDR3 is TGTGCCAGTGGTCCCGGGACAGGGAGGGAAAAACTGTTTTTT.

The chain couples TRBV18 to TRBJ2-7; 7 bases fit TRBD1. CDR1 is KGHSH, CDR2 LQKENI, per germline. The length of the CDR3 is 15 residues. The V and J ends lost 4 bases and 2 bases, in that order; junction bases with no gene match: 8. The CDR3 DNA reads as TGTGCCAGCTCACGATTCCGGGACAGACCCTACGAGCAGTACTTC. It translates to CASSRFRDRPYEQYF.

The chain uses TRBV5-1 and TRBJ2-7, with a weak D call TRBD1 (6 bases). CDR3 length: 15 residues. Germline assignment: CDR1 SGHRS and CDR2 YFSETQ. Trimming shortened V by 2 bases and J by 2 bases, and 14 bases separated the two germline ends. CDR3 sequence: CASSFIGGGAYEQYF. The CDR3 DNA sequence: TGCGCCAGCAGCTTCATTGGTGGGGGCGCCTACGAGCAGTACTTC. Looking up the rest from reference TRBV5-1 and TRBJ2-7 gives the full variable domain: KAGVTQTPRYLIKTRGQQVTLSCSPISGHRSVSWYQQTPGQGLQFLFEYFSETQRNKGNFPGRFSGRQFSNSRSEMNVSTLELGDSALYLCASSFIGGGAYEQYFGPGTRLTVT.

The chain recombines TRBV2 with TRBJ2-2; no clear D gene. The CDR3 has 12 amino acids. The germline CDR1 and CDR2 sequences are SNHLY and FYNNEI. Trimming cost V 3 bases and J 13 bases, with 12 bases left between them. CDR3 sequence: CASSDFTGRLFF. Written as DNA, the CDR3 is TGTGCCAGCAGTGATTTTACCGGAAGGCTGTTTTTT.

Concerning this clone itself: The same CDR3 can be traced to other DNA sequences in this sample. The chain is built from TRBV4-3 and TRBJ2-3; 8 bases agree with TRBD2. Trimming removed 3 bases from V and 6 bases from J; junction bases left unmatched: 8. This CDR3 contains 15 residues. Germline CDR1 and CDR2: LGHNA and YSLEER. For the CDR3, the DNA is TGCGCCAGCAGCCACACTAGCGGCCACACGGATACGCAGTATTTT. Amino acids: CASSHTSGHTDTQYF.

V is TRBV7-2 and J is TRBJ1-1; 10 nucleotides align to TRBD1. Germline V gives CDR1 SGHTA, CDR2 FQGNSA. V was clipped by 5 bases and J by 8 bases; unmatched bases: 5. The CDR3 is 13 residues long. The CDR3 region has the DNA TGTGCCAGCAGCCTCGACAGGGGGCGAGAAGCTTTCTTT. Its translation: CASSLDRGREAFF.

The chain couples TRBV5-1 to TRBJ2-2; TRBD2 agrees at 13 bases. The CDR3 covers 16 residues. The V segment lost 4 bases and the J segment 6 bases; nucleotides outside the gene matches: 6. The V gene's germline CDR1 is SGHRS and CDR2 YFSETQ. CDR3 bases: TGCGCCAGCAGCAAAGGGACTAGCGGGAATCCCGGGGAGCTGTTTTTT. Protein: CASSKGTSGNPGELFF.

V is TRBV5-1 and J is TRBJ1-1, with D uncertain. The CDR3 is 15 residues long. CDR1 and CDR2 from the germline V gene are SGHRS and YFSETQ. V lost 1 base, J lost 2 bases, and 12 bases lay in between. The CDR3 DNA follows: TGCGCCAGCAGCTTGAGCCCGGATCGTAACACTGAAGCTTTCTTT. Amino acid sequence: CASSLSPDRNTEAFF.

This rearrangement joins TRBV21-1 to TRBJ2-7; the table names TRBD2, a call not compared with the DNA. TRBV21-1 is designated a pseudogene. The CDR3 has 14 amino acids. CDR3 nucleotide sequence: TGTGCCAGCAGCAGGGAACTAGCGGTCTACGAGCAGTACTTC. Protein product: CASSRELAVYEQYF.

The V and J genes are TRBV28 and TRBJ1-1; unclear D gene. Germline CDR1 MDHEN, CDR2 SYDVKM. The CDR3 covers 13 residues. Trimming took off 8 bases at V and 6 bases at J, with 16 bases between the two ends. CDR3 in DNA: TGTGCCAGCTATACAGCCGTCCGGGCTGAAGCTTTCTTT. Its protein product is CASYTAVRAEAFF.